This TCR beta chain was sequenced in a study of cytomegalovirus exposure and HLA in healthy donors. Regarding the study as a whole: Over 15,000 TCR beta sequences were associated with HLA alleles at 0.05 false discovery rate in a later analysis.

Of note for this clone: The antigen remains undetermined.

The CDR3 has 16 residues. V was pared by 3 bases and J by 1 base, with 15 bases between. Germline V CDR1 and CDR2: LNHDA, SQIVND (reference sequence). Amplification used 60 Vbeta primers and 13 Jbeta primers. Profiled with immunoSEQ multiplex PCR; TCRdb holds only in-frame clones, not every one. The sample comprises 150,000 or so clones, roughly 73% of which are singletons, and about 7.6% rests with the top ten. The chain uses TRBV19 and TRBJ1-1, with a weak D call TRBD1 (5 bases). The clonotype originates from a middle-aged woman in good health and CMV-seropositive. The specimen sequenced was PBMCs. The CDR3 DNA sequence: TGTGCCAGTAGTATGGGGCGTGGCAGGACGAACACTGAAGCTTTCTTT. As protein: CASSMGRGRTNTEAFF.